Below, 28 T cell receptor beta chains from the same sample are listed, as sequenced in a study of CD8+CD57+ T cells in acquired aplastic anemia. The template for TCR beta VDJ and CDR3 sequence profiling was genomic DNA. TCRdb re-called the reads through MiXCR, storing one row per CDR3 protein. The data show hundreds of thousands of distinct CDR3 sequences, with around a third seen just once and around 0.82% held by the top ten. All sequencing subjects had displayed CD8+CD57+ cell expansion on flow cytometry. Source material: sorted CD4+, CD8+, or CD8+CD57+ T cells (not recorded which) from PBMCs. Source of these receptors: a human donor with aplastic anemia.

This clonotype was picked up many times. This chain links TRBV24-1 with TRBJ1-5, with a possible D match to TRBD1 (5 bases). Per germline, CDR1 KGHDR and CDR2 SFDVKD. V was pared by 2 bases and J by 3 bases, with 19 bases between. The CDR3 runs 18 residues. CDR3: CATSDSRWGERANQPQHF. As DNA, the CDR3 is TGTGCCACCAGTGATTCACGTTGGGGGGAAAGGGCCAATCAGCCCCAGCATTTT.

Comments on this clonotype: At one boundary the junction diverges from the germline segment, which might be a read error. The rearrangement links TRBV10-3 to TRBJ1-5, with 9 bases lining up with TRBD1. There are 15 residues in the CDR3. Germline V gene data show CDR1 as ENHRY and CDR2 as SYGVKD. The CDR3 nucleotides read TGTGTCATCAGCGCCGGGACAGGGTATTTTCAGCCCCAGCATTTT. This sequence encodes CVISAGTGYFQPQHF.

The genes are TRBV30 and TRBJ1-2, with D possibly matching TRBD1 (6 bases). CDR1 and CDR2 from the germline V gene are GTSNPN and SVGIG (reference sequence). The CDR3 consists of 15 residues. V shed 4 bases and J shed 0 bases, with 15 bases lying between them. CDR3 residues: CAWTGAGHTNYGYTF. For the CDR3, the DNA is TGTGCCTGGACGGGGGCAGGGCATACTAACTATGGCTACACCTTC.

The chain links TRBV7-3 to TRBJ2-2, with D unclear. The V gene lost 5 bases and the J gene lost 5 bases, with 9 bases spanning the gap. This CDR3 comprises 13 residues. The germline V gene encodes CDR1 SGHTA and CDR2 FQGTGA. This CDR3 is CASSVDGTGELFF. CDR3 sequence (DNA): TGTGCCAGCAGCGTCGACGGAACCGGGGAGCTGTTTTTT.

This chain connects TRBV12-3 or TRBV12-4 to TRBJ1-1, with D uncertain. V was pared by 6 bases and J by 1 base, with 12 bases between. The CDR3 covers 14 residues. CDR3 sequence reads: CASSPRTTNTEAFF. CDR3 DNA: TGTGCCAGCAGCCCCAGGACCACGAACACTGAAGCTTTCTTT.

Ten or more counts support this clonotype. This chain connects TRBV29-1 to TRBJ2-3; 10 nucleotides line up with TRBD1. The CDR3 is 14 amino acids. The V gene's germline CDR1 is SQVTM and CDR2 ANQGSEA. Trimming cost V 3 bases and J 4 bases; bases outside gene matches: 4. The CDR3 DNA sequence: TGCAGCGTTGAGGGGGGGACAGGGGCAGATACGCAGTATTTT. Its translation is CSVEGGTGADTQYF.

J is TRBJ2-3 and V is TRBV9, with a tentative D call TRBD2 (6 bases). CDR3 length equals 16 residues. Germline CDR1 SGDLS, CDR2 YYNGEE. The germline V and J ends were trimmed by 3 bases and 4 bases, with 18 bases remaining between them. The CDR3 here is CASSAGSRRAADTQYF. CDR3 coding DNA: TGTGCCAGCAGCGCCGGGAGCAGGAGAGCGGCAGATACGCAGTATTTT.

Turning to this clonotype: A much larger clone differs from this one at a single base, so this may be a read error. The V and J genes are TRBV19 and TRBJ2-4; D is possibly TRBD1 or TRBD2 (5 bases each). V was trimmed by 5 bases and J by 9 bases, leaving 20 bases between them. There are 15 residues in the CDR3. Looked up from germline, CDR1 is LNHDA and CDR2 is SQIVND (reference sequence). In DNA, the CDR3 is TGTGCCAGTAGTTTGGACTGGGGGACGCAAAGCATTCAGTACTTC. This gives the protein CASSLDWGTQSIQYF. Drawing the rest from reference TRBV19 and TRBJ2-4, the complete variable domain is DGGITQSPKYLFRKEGQNVTLSCEQNLNHDAMYWYRQDPGQGLRLIYYSQIVNDFQKGDIAEGYSVSREKKESFPLTVTSAQKNPTAFYLCASSLDWGTQSIQYFGAGTRLSVL.

A single count supports this clonotype. A much larger clone is a single base away; this may be a read error. The V call is TRBV9, the J call TRBJ2-7, with a possible D match to TRBD2 (5 bases). Germline loops: CDR1 SGDLS, CDR2 YYNGEE. V lost 0 bases, J lost 6 bases, and 10 bases lay in between. The CDR3 runs 13 residues. CDR3 sequence (DNA): TGTGCCAGCAGCGTAGAGGGTAGCGTCGAGCAGTACTTC. It codes for CASSVEGSVEQYF.

In its sample, this clonotype was seen a few times. The CDR3 coding sequence is TGTGCCAGCAGGATGCTAGCGGGGGGGGAAGCCTACGAGCAGTACTTC. Amino acid sequence: CASRMLAGGEAYEQYF. The rearrangement links TRBV10-3 to TRBJ2-7, with 12 positions matching TRBD2. CDR1 and CDR2 (germline): ENHRY, SYGVKD. V shed 10 bases, J shed 2 bases, and the junction held 12 bases outside the gene matches. The CDR3 runs to 16 residues.

This clonotype was counted a few times. The rearrangement uses TRBV7-9 and TRBJ1-1; the D gene is possibly TRBD1 (6 bases). The CDR3 contains 14 residues. Trimming took 3 bases from V and 5 from J, leaving 13 bases between them. CDR1 is SEHNR, CDR2 FQNEAQ, per germline (reference sequence). The CDR3 nucleotides read TGTGCCAGCAGCTTCAGACAGGTGGAGACTGAAGCTTTCTTT. It translates to CASSFRQVETEAFF.

This chain connects TRBV7-3 to TRBJ2-1, with 12 nucleotides matching TRBD2. The trim removed 3 bases at V and 6 bases at J, leaving 6 bases unmatched. Germline assignment: CDR1 SGHTA and CDR2 FQGTGA. This CDR3 has 16 amino acids. The CDR3, as DNA: TGTGCCAGCAGCTTCTACCTAGCGGGAGGGCCCAATGAGCAGTTCTTC. Translation gives CASSFYLAGGPNEQFF.

This clonotype was seen ten or more times. This rearrangement joins TRBV29-1 to TRBJ1-1; TRBD1 aligns across 9 bases. This CDR3 has 12 amino acids. The V gene end was trimmed by 3 bases and the J gene end by 7 bases; junction bases not matched to a gene: 3. CDR1 is SQVTM and CDR2 is ANQGSEA in the germline V gene. CDR3 in amino acids: CSVDRTGDEAFF. The CDR3 DNA follows: TGCAGCGTTGACAGGACAGGGGATGAAGCTTTCTTT.

This clonotype was picked up many times. The chain couples TRBV5-5 to TRBJ1-2; unclear D gene. This CDR3 is built from 14 residues. Germline lookup yields CDR1 SGHKS and CDR2 YYEKEE (reference sequence). Trimming removed 4 bases from V and 2 bases from J, with 12 bases in between. CDR3 residues: CASSPWRVNYGYTF. CDR3 DNA sequence: TGTGCCAGCAGCCCCTGGAGAGTGAACTATGGCTACACCTTC.

The rearrangement links TRBV4-1 to TRBJ2-4; D remains unclear. CDR3 length equals 11 residues. Germline values: CDR1 MGHRA, CDR2 YSYEKL. V was shortened by 0 bases and J by 9 bases, with 3 bases between the two germline ends. The CDR3, as DNA: TGCGCCAGCAGCCAAGATAGCATTCAGTACTTC. It translates to CASSQDSIQYF.

About this clonotype: A junction boundary mismatches the germline segment, possibly from a read error. The V gene is TRBV10-3, the J gene TRBJ1-5; no clear D gene. From germline, CDR1 is ENHRY and CDR2 SYGVKD. The CDR3 totals 12 residues. CDR3 nucleotides: TGTGCCAGCACGGAGAGCAATCAGCCCCAGCGTTTT. Translated, it gives CASTESNQPQRF.

V and J are TRBV7-2 and TRBJ1-2; perhaps TRBD1 as D (6 bases). Germline lookup yields CDR1 SGHTA and CDR2 FQGNSA. The length of the CDR3 is 13 residues. Trimming pared 2 bases from V and 8 bases from J, leaving 12 bases between. In DNA form, the CDR3 reads TGTGCCAGCAGCTTATACTCCGGGGGCGGCTACACCTTC. Translated, it gives CASSLYSGGGYTF.

This clonotype was counted a few times. The gene calls are TRBV11-2 and TRBJ2-5; no definite D call. The germline V gene has CDR1 SGHAT and CDR2 FQNNGV. This CDR3 is built from 14 residues. V was clipped by 0 bases and J by 0 bases, with 5 bases between them. CDR3 coding DNA: TGTGCCAGCAGCTTAGATTCCTACCAAGAGACCCAGTACTTC. Its protein is CASSLDSYQETQYF.

The sample holds many counts of this clonotype. The chain links TRBV2 to TRBJ2-1; TRBD2 agrees at 11 bases. The CDR3 is made up of 14 amino acids. Trimming took 4 bases from V and 15 from J; bases not matched to a gene: 11. Germline V gene lookup returns CDR1 SNHLY and CDR2 FYNNEI. CDR3 bases: TGTGCCAGCAGTGTTAGACTAGCGGGGCCCTTTTCGTTCTTC. Translation: CASSVRLAGPFSFF.

The chain uses TRBV12-3 or TRBV12-4 and TRBJ2-3; TRBD1 or TRBD2 may be the D gene (6 bases each). V was shortened by 3 bases and J by 2 bases, with 9 bases between the two germline ends. The CDR3 consists of 14 residues. CDR3 in amino acids: CASSFGGYTDTQYF. The CDR3 coding sequence is TGTGCCAGCAGTTTCGGGGGCTACACAGATACGCAGTATTTT.

This clonotype has just a few counts. The genes are TRBV2 and TRBJ2-4; no definite D call. V was pared by 1 base and J by 3 bases, with 16 bases between. Germline V gene lookup returns CDR1 SNHLY and CDR2 FYNNEI. There are 17 residues in the CDR3. The CDR3 loop reads CASSEVSAIGSKNIQYF. For the CDR3, the DNA is TGTGCCAGCAGTGAAGTTTCGGCAATCGGTAGCAAAAACATTCAGTACTTC.

The rearrangement joins TRBV2 to TRBJ1-5; 9 bases fit TRBD1. Germline V gives CDR1 SNHLY, CDR2 FYNNEI. Unmatched junction bases numbered 7, after V lost 4 bases and J lost 6 bases. The CDR3 loop spans 15 amino acids. As DNA, the CDR3 is TGTGCCAGCAGTGCTAGGGGACAGGGCCCTCAGCCCCAGCATTTT. This codes for CASSARGQGPQPQHF.

The V gene is TRBV29-1, the J gene TRBJ1-5; possibly TRBD1 for D (5 bases). Germline V gene lookup returns CDR1 SQVTM and CDR2 ANQGSEA. Between the trimmed V and J ends, which lost 4 bases and 1 base, there was a span of 5 bases. The CDR3 consists of 12 residues. CDR3 protein: CSVGDSNQPQHF. In nucleotides, the CDR3 is TGCAGCGTTGGGGACAGCAATCAGCCCCAGCATTTT.

This chain joins TRBV4-2 and TRBJ1-3, with TRBD1 identical over 7 bases. Germline V CDR1 and CDR2: LGHNA, YNFKEQ. The CDR3 is 17 amino acids. The junction had 11 bases not matched to a gene; V was cut back by 6 bases and J by 0 bases. The CDR3 DNA sequence: TGTGCCAGCAGTCATCCGGGACAGAGGGGCTCTGGAAACACCATATATTTT. Protein product: CASSHPGQRGSGNTIYF.

The sample holds many counts of this clonotype. The chain carries TRBV19 and TRBJ2-3, with D unclear. The germline V gene encodes CDR1 LNHDA and CDR2 SQIVND (reference sequence). The V end lost 7 bases, the J end lost 6 bases, and 8 bases lay between the germline ends. There are 11 residues in the CDR3. The chain's CDR3 is CASTLGDTQYF. The CDR3 region has the DNA TGTGCCAGTACCCTGGGGGATACGCAGTATTTT.

Written as DNA, the CDR3 is TGTGCCAGCAGCCTCCCTCTCGGACGCACAGATACGCAGTATTTT. Protein sequence: CASSLPLGRTDTQYF. The genes are TRBV4-2 and TRBJ2-3; D is uncertain. Germline assignment: CDR1 LGHNA and CDR2 YNFKEQ. V was shortened by 4 bases and J by 1 base, with 12 bases between the two germline ends. This CDR3 has 15 amino acids.

The table lists this clonotype with a few counts. The V and J genes are TRBV9 and TRBJ2-2; possible D gene TRBD1, 5 bases. This CDR3 is 16 amino acids long. CDR1 SGDLS and CDR2 YYNGEE come from the germline V gene. Trimming removed 0 bases from V and 1 base from J, with 10 bases in between. CDR3 protein: CASSVGGSRNTGELFF. In nucleotides, the CDR3 is TGTGCCAGCAGCGTAGGGGGCTCAAGGAACACCGGGGAGCTGTTTTTT.

This chain connects TRBV11-2 to TRBJ2-1; D call uncertain. Germline lookup yields CDR1 SGHAT and CDR2 FQNNGV. The V end was cut by 0 bases, the J end by 5 bases, with 11 bases between. This CDR3 spans 15 amino acids. Written as DNA, the CDR3 is TGTGCCAGCAGCTTAGAAGGAGAAGGCCACAATGAGCAGTTCTTC. Translation gives CASSLEGEGHNEQFF.